This section outlines one TCR beta chain sequence together with its context. Antigen unknown. This record belongs to a study of shared clonotypes between healthy human individuals. Notes on the study in general: Rarefaction revealed incomplete sorted-subset sequencing despite large depth. The study found lower generation probabilities in non-shared clonotypes than in those shared by all four donors.

Germline V gene lookup returns CDR1 MDHEN and CDR2 SYDVKM. This CDR3 has 16 residues. The V gene end was trimmed by 4 bases and the J gene end by 1 base; junction bases not matched to a gene: 1. Libraries were prepared by immunoSEQ multiplex PCR; TCRdb keeps only in-frame clonotypes and omits some of them. The sample includes some 1 million clones, roughly 80% seen only once; the top ten take 1.2% to 1.5%. The sample taken for sequencing was memory CD4+ T cells sorted from blood. Subset given: CD45RA-negative fraction. The chain is built from TRBV28 and TRBJ2-1; the match to TRBD2 covers 13 bases. This receptor was identified in a man younger than 35 in good health. Here the CDR3 reads CASSSTSGGSYNEQFF. CDR3 coding DNA: TGTGCCAGCAGTTCGACTAGCGGGGGGTCCTACAATGAGCAGTTCTTC.